This TCR beta chain was recovered during a study of PD-L1 blockade in urothelial cancer. Study-level background: Typically, measured as a median, blood samples had more than 110,000 T cells.

The repertoire was sequenced with immunoSEQ multiplex PCR; TCRdb's copy has only in-frame clones and lacks some. The table shows some 51,000 clones, with more than 75% occurring only once. Described time point: peripheral blood 6 weeks after treatment start. Each patient gave between 1 and 8 samples of peripheral blood mononuclear cells, which were collected pretreatment and during treatment. The sample was PBMCs, taken around atezolizumab (anti-PD-L1) treatment. The sequence was collected from a man between 60 and 75 years old with urothelial cancer.

CDR3 coding DNA: TGTGCCAGCAGCTTAGATCTAGGCAGGAACACTGAAGCTTTCTTT. Translated, it gives CASSLDLGRNTEAFF. V gene TRBV11-2 combines with J gene TRBJ1-1; no clear D gene. The CDR3 has 15 amino acids. Germline CDR1 and CDR2: SGHAT and FQNNGV. V was clipped by 0 bases and J by 1 base, with 9 bases between them.